A selection of T cell receptor beta chains follows, all from one sample in a study of cytomegalovirus exposure and HLA in healthy donors. This table comes from immunoSEQ multiplex PCR, and its TCRdb copy is limited to in-frame clones, with some not included. The sample has about 140,000 clones, around 80% seen once. Sequences were obtained from PBMCs. All receptors derive from a man aged 18 to 30 in good health and CMV-seropositive. Each CDR3 is given with its conserved first and last residue. Each record gives: D gene, V gene, CDR3 protein. D genes are given only for firm matches.

NA | TRBV28 | CASSRAKETQYF
NA | TRBV29-1 | CSGGPTLTPYNEQFF
TRBD1 | TRBV5-4 | CASSLPPGGGGNYGYTF
NA | TRBV7-7 | CASSQGPGELFF
NA | TRBV18 | CASSPLGGREQYF
NA | TRBV28 | CASTPSGWDYEQYF
TRBD2 | TRBV10-1 | CASSESSGRFSEQYF
TRBD2 | TRBV6-1 | CASSEGSIGLAVFYEQYF
NA | TRBV5-1 | CASSLGQLNTGELFF
NA | TRBV21-1 | CAIIGTSGRDEQFF
TRBD1 | TRBV16 | CASSQTGTGGPFNYGYTF
NA | TRBV27 | CASSLVPSPNEQFF
NA | TRBV7-9 | CASRTGGGTEAFF
TRBD2 | TRBV5-1 | CASSAGDRGELFF
NA | TRBV2 | CASTSLAKNIQYF
TRBD2 | TRBV19 | CASSLASGSYEQYF
NA | TRBV27 | CASSRRGGEQYF
NA | TRBV7-2 | CASSSWVERNTGELFF
NA | TRBV6-6 | CASSYSGRQETQYF
TRBD2 | TRBV6-6 | CASSLGLAYEQYF
NA | TRBV28 | CASSSPGHSNTGELFF
NA | TRBV7-9 | CASSLATYEQYF
TRBD2 | TRBV19 | CASTPSGPYNEQFF
NA | TRBV27 | CASSPTPFSEQFF
TRBD1 | TRBV6-5 | CASSYPGQGPNTEAFF
NA | TRBV13 | CASSPESGSAYEQYF
NA | TRBV19 | CASSIGDGELFF
NA | TRBV6-5 | CASGGAPRGETQYF
TRBD1 | TRBV29-1 | CSAGQGLYNEQFF
NA | TRBV30 | CAWSSGTGETQYF
NA | TRBV4-1 | CASSQEWTKRPQHF
TRBD1 | TRBV2 | CASTGYGTVNTEAFF
NA | TRBV25-1 | CASSESGGYPGYTF
NA | TRBV23-1 | CASSLSKGERPLYEQYF
TRBD1 | TRBV28 | CASSLPPETGANTEAFF
TRBD1 | TRBV5-5 | CASSWTGIGTEAFF
NA | TRBV7-9 | CASLTRGDGANVLTF
TRBD1 | TRBV19 | CASSTRDRVNEQFF
NA | TRBV9 | CASSVAGTPAGTQYF
NA | TRBV28 | CASSLPPTGSYEQYF
TRBD2 | TRBV27 | CASRRSGSINEQYF
TRBD1 | TRBV5-1 | CASSFLDRVYEQFF
NA | TRBV30 | CADRLDSYNEQFF
TRBD1 | TRBV5-6 | CASSFRTGNTEAFF
NA | TRBV29-1 | CSVYGGNTGELFF
NA | TRBV5-5 | CASSLRVRGTAQETQYF
NA | TRBV29-1 | CSVAPDNSQPQHF
TRBD1 | TRBV5-1 | CASSLASSGGKGAFF
TRBD2 | TRBV4-1 | CASSQSELAGEVGAGELFF
TRBD1 | TRBV7-3 | CASSVDRYTEAFF
NA | TRBV28 | CASSLKQLTGNTIYF